This paragraph covers one TCR beta chain sequence. Its target is not known. Method: immunoSEQ multiplex PCR; TCRdb's copy keeps in-frame clones and lacks some. The table has around 120,000 clones, roughly nine tenths seen once. This entry comes from a study of cytomegalovirus exposure and HLA in healthy donors. Study details: Both the 120 validation repertoires and the approximately 700 first-cohort repertoires used the same platform, as reported by a later analysis. Whole-study results and caveats: TCR sequences were mostly rare, though some public TCRs occurred in many donors.

Trimming took 1 base from V and 7 from J, leaving 13 bases between them. This CDR3 contains 15 residues. Looked up from germline, CDR1 is LNHDA and CDR2 is SQIVND (reference sequence). V usage is TRBV19 and J usage is TRBJ1-4, with unresolved D. The sequence was collected from a man younger than 30 in good health and CMV-seropositive. Sequences were obtained from PBMCs. Written as DNA, the CDR3 is TGTGCCAGTAGTATAGTGGCCAGTCGAGGTGAAAAACTGTTTTTT. Translating gives CASSIVASRGEKLFF.